This is a list of T cell receptor beta chains from one sample in a study of STAT5B mutations in CD4+ large granular lymphocyte leukemia. TCRdb keeps only in-frame clones here, not all; method: immunoSEQ multiplex PCR. This sample has about 40,000 clones, with about 88% found just once. Material: CD4+ T cells from blood buffy coats. These receptors originate from a human donor in good health. CDR3s include the opening cysteine and the closing phenylalanine or tryptophan. D genes are given only for firm matches. The listing skips clone size in some rows; elsewhere it reads once, few, many or a size class.

>-|TRBJ2-1|TRBV30|-
TGTGCCTGGAGTCAGACAGGAAACTACAATGAGCAGTTCTTC
CAWSQTGNYNEQFF
>-|TRBJ1-4|TRBV7-9|-
TGTGCCAGCAGCCTGATGCTAAATGAAAAACTGTTTTTT
CASSLMLNEKLFF
>-|TRBJ2-7|TRBV19|-
TGTGCCAGTAGTATCATGTCGGGGGCCCACGAGCAGTACTTC
CASSIMSGAHEQYF
>-|TRBJ1-4|TRBV2|-
TGTGCCCAGCGAGGGGCGTCTAATGAAAAACTGTTTTTT
CAQRGASNEKLFF
>-|TRBJ1-5|TRBV6-5|-
TGTGCCAGCAGTTACTCGACCCCCTCTGATAATCAGCCCCAGCATTTT
CASSYSTPSDNQPQHF
>once|TRBJ1-4|TRBV18|-
TGTGCCAGCTCTTCCGTAACGGGTGAAAAACTGTTTTTT
CASSSVTGEKLFF
>-|TRBJ1-5|TRBV19|-
TGTGCCAGTAGTGCAGACGGTTTCCGGGATCAGCCCCAGCATTTT
CASSADGFRDQPQHF
>-|TRBJ1-3|TRBV7-2|TRBD1
TGTGCCAGCAGTAGACCGGGACAGGGGGGCTACACCATATATTTT
CASSRPGQGGYTIYF
>-|TRBJ2-4|TRBV5-6|TRBD1
TGTGCCAGCAGCTTGGCTGTGACAGGGAACGAAAACATTCAGTACTTC
CASSLAVTGNENIQYF
>-|TRBJ1-5|TRBV2|-
TGTGCCAGCAGTGAAACAGATAATCAGCCCCAGCATTTT
CASSETDNQPQHF
>-|TRBJ2-4|TRBV12-2|-
TGTGCAAGTCGCCCCCGGACAGTTTGGGCCAAAAACATTCAGTACTTC
CASRPRTVWAKNIQYF
>-|TRBJ2-5|TRBV7-3|TRBD1
TGTGCCAGCAGTTTACAGGGGCAAGAGACCCAGTACTTC
CASSLQGQETQYF
>-|TRBJ2-7|TRBV30|TRBD2
TGTGCCTGGACCCCCCCCGGGGGGGGAATAGAGCAGTACTTC
CAWTPPGGGIEQYF
>-|TRBJ2-7|TRBV29-1|-
TGCAGCGTTGAAGATTTAGATGGGACGGGTACCTACGAGCAGTACTTC
CSVEDLDGTGTYEQYF
>-|TRBJ1-3|TRBV21-1|-
TGTGCCAGCAGCAAAGATGGCGGACCTCGCTCTGGAAACACCATATATTTT
CASSKDGGPRSGNTIYF
>-|TRBJ2-5|TRBV7-2|TRBD1
TGTGCCAGCAGCTTAGATACAGGGGGTTACCAGACCCAGTACTTC
CASSLDTGGYQTQYF
>-|TRBJ2-1|TRBV11-2|TRBD1
TGTGCCAGCATCCGGGACAGGGGCAACAATGAGCAGTTCTTC
CASIRDRGNNEQFF
>-|TRBJ2-1|TRBV2|-
TGTGCCAGCAGGGTGGACCCCTACAATGAGCAGTTCTTC
CASRVDPYNEQFF
>few|TRBJ1-1|TRBV7-9|-
TGTGCCAGCAGCCCTCAGCCGAACACTGAAGCTTTCTTT
CASSPQPNTEAFF
>few|TRBJ1-4|TRBV2|TRBD1
TGTGCCAGTCGAACTCCGGGACAGGGAATCCCCTTGGGGAAACTGTTTTTT
CASRTPGQGIPLGKLFF
>-|TRBJ2-3|TRBV27|TRBD1
TGTGCCAGCACCCGACAGGGGGGAAGCACAGATACGCAGTATTTT
CASTRQGGSTDTQYF
>few|TRBJ1-3|TRBV7-2|-
TGTGCCAGCAGCCACGACAGTGGAAACACCATATATTTT
CASSHDSGNTIYF
>-|TRBJ1-3|TRBV28|-
TGTGCCAGCAGTACCCTACCGGGAGTAATCCGAAACACCATATATTTT
CASSTLPGVIRNTIYF
>-|TRBJ1-1|TRBV19|-
TGTGCCAGTAGTATCGGGACTTTCAACACTGAAGCTTTCTTT
CASSIGTFNTEAFF
>-|TRBJ1-2|TRBV5-1|TRBD1
TGCGCCAGCAGCATTGGGACAGGGGGTGGCTACACCTTC
CASSIGTGGGYTF
>few|TRBJ1-5|TRBV19|-
TGTGCCAGTAGTATGGCCCTCACACTGAACAATCAGCCCCAGCATTTT
CASSMALTLNNQPQHF
>-|TRBJ2-5|TRBV1|-
TGCACCAGCAGCCACCAAAATAAACTAGCTGGAACGGGGACCCAGTACTTC
CTSSHQNKLAGTGTQYF
>few|TRBJ1-2|TRBV9|TRBD1
TGTGCCAGCAGCGTAGGGGGGACAGCAAAAAGCTATGGCTACACCTTC
CASSVGGTAKSYGYTF
>-|TRBJ2-1|TRBV9|-
TGTGCCAGCGGACTCGCGGAAACCCCCTACAATGAGCAGTTCTTC
CASGLAETPYNEQFF
>-|TRBJ2-7|TRBV6-6|-
TGTGCCAGCACAAATGGACGCTACGAGCAGTACTTC
CASTNGRYEQYF